This record concerns one TCR beta chain sequence. What it recognizes is unknown. TCRdb called the 5' RACE reads again in MiXCR, with one record for every CDR3 protein. The sample carries 700,000 or so distinct CDR3 sequences, 8.6% recorded once. The source of the sample is a study of identical twins. CDR3 length: 19 amino acids. The trim removed 0 bases at V and 2 bases at J, leaving 10 bases unmatched. The germline V gene has CDR1 SGHAT and CDR2 FQNNGV. Study conclusions and caveats: Beta out-of-frame sequences showed weaker excess sharing between twins. Out-of-frame alpha sequences common to twins exhibited an excess of low generation probability. Beta clonotypes that were abundant in cord blood contained fewer insertions, a pattern absent from memory repertoires.

The sample also formed part of further work on yellow fever vaccine responses in identical twins. From that paper: Vaccine T cell responses of twins reportedly seemed partly convergent and partly personalized.

The sample comprised PBMCs. The chain joins TRBV11-2 to TRBJ2-6; 7 bases fit TRBD1. The TCR originated in a woman aged 18-29 years in good health. DNA of the CDR3: TGTGCCAGCAGCTTAGACCCCTGGACAGGCTCGGCTGGGGCCAACGTCCTGACTTTC. It encodes CASSLDPWTGSAGANVLTF.